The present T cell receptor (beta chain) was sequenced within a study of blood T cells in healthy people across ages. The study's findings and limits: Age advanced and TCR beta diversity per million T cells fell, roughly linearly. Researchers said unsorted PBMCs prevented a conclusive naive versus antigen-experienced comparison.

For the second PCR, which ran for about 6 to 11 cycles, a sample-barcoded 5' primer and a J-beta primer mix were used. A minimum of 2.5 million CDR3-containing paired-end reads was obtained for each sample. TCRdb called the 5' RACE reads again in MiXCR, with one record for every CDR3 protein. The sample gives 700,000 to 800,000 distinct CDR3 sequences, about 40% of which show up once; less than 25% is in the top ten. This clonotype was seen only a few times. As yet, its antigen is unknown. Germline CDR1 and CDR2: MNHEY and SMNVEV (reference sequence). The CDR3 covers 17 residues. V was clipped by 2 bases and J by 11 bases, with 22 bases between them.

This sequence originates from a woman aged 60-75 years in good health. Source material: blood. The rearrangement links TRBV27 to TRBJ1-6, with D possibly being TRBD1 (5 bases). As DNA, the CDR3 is TGTGCCAGCAGTTTACGGTTTAGGGGCGTGGATCAGCCACCCCTCCACTTT. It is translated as CASSLRFRGVDQPPLHF.